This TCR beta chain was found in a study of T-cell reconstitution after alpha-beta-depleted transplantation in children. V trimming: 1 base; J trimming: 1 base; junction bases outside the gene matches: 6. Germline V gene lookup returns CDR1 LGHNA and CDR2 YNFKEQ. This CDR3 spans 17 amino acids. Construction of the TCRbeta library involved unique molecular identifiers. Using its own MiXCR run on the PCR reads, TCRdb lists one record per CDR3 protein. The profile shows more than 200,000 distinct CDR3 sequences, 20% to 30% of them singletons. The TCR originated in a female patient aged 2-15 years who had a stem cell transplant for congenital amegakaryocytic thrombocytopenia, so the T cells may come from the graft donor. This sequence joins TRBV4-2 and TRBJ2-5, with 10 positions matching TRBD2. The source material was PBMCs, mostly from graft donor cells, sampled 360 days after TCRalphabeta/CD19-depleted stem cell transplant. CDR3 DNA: TGTGCCAGCAGCCAAGGGGTGCTAGCGGGAGTCCAAGAGACCCAGTACTTC. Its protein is CASSQGVLAGVQETQYF.